This entry is about one TCR beta chain. Its antigen is not identified. This sample was included in a study of post-analysis software for immune sequencing data. Overall study context: The cohort encompassed relapsing-remitting, secondary progressive and progressive-relapsing multiple sclerosis disease courses. Regarding the study as a whole: When the samples were clustered directly with F measure, those that had been prepared in the same batch showed strong co-clustering. The study found significantly lower normalized Chao1 diversity in multiple sclerosis patients than in controls. Higher frequency in patients than in controls was seen for roughly five TRBV segments, with TRBV5-6, TRBV5-1 and TRBV20-1 among them.

Unique molecular identifiers were present in the TCR beta cDNA libraries. Roughly 470,000 cDNA molecules came from around 1 to 10 million T cells. TCRdb reanalysed the PCR reads using MiXCR and keeps one entry per CDR3 protein. The sample lists about 380,000 distinct CDR3 sequences, less than 40% seen once, with under 15% in the top ten. This CDR3 has 19 residues. Trimming took 0 bases from V and 2 from J, leaving 21 bases between them. Germline V CDR1 and CDR2: MGHRA, YSYEKL. The TCR originated in a girl aged 10 to 17 with multiple sclerosis. The rearrangement uses TRBV4-1 and TRBJ2-3, with D tentatively TRBD2 (5 bases). Sequenced: blood. The CDR3 loop is CASSQDQITVEDSTDTQYF. The CDR3 DNA reads TGCGCCAGCAGCCAAGATCAGATAACCGTTGAGGACTCCACAGATACGCAGTATTTT.